This entry lists 16 T cell receptor beta chains sequenced from one sample in a study of T-cell memory formation after mild COVID-19. TCRdb reprocessed the 5' RACE reads with MiXCR, giving one entry per CDR3 protein. The data contain approximately 300,000 distinct CDR3 sequences, approximately 15% of them singletons. The sequenced material came from PBMCs or a T cell subset sorted from them (not recorded which). Every receptor here comes from a man aged 18-30 years who had mild COVID-19 (a few samples of this study predate the infection). Cell type and time point are not known.

This clonotype was detected a few times. This chain joins TRBV20-1 and TRBJ2-5, with 12 bases identical to TRBD2. The CDR3 is 16 amino acids. The V and J ends lost 0 bases and 5 bases, in that order; junction bases with no gene match: 7. Germline-derived CDR1 and CDR2 are DFQATT and SNEGSKA (reference sequence). CDR3 amino acids: CSARDRLAGGPETQYF. DNA for the CDR3: TGCAGTGCTAGAGATCGTCTAGCGGGGGGGCCCGAGACCCAGTACTTC.

J is TRBJ1-2 and V is TRBV7-2; 7 bases are shared with TRBD1. Trimming took 5 bases from V and 2 from J; bases not matched to a gene: 2. This CDR3 region has 13 residues. The germline V gene encodes CDR1 SGHTA and CDR2 FQGNSA. The chain's CDR3 is CASSTGVNYGYTF. The CDR3 DNA reads as TGTGCCAGCAGCACAGGGGTGAACTATGGCTACACCTTC.

The chain couples TRBV4-1 to TRBJ1-5, with unresolved D. The ends were cut back, 2 bases at V and 0 bases at J, with 5 bases in the middle. CDR1 and CDR2 from the germline V gene are MGHRA and YSYEKL. CDR3 length: 14 amino acids. Here the CDR3 DNA reads TGCGCCAGCAGCCAACCTAATAGCAATCAGCCCCAGCATTTT. As protein: CASSQPNSNQPQHF.

This clonotype was counted only a few times. This chain connects TRBV6-5 to TRBJ1-1, with D possibly TRBD1 on 5 matching bases. Trimming removed 7 bases at V and 0 bases at J, with 9 bases between. Germline values: CDR1 MNHEY, CDR2 SVGAGI. The CDR3 is 13 amino acids. Here the CDR3 DNA reads TGTGCCAGCAACCCGGGGCTGAACACTGAAGCTTTCTTT. It codes for CASNPGLNTEAFF.

This chain joins TRBV7-3 and TRBJ2-3; possibly TRBD2 for D (6 bases). Germline lookup yields CDR1 SGHTA and CDR2 FQGTGA. Trimming stripped 2 bases from V and 1 base from J, with 10 bases between. The CDR3 length is 15 residues. CDR3 DNA: TGTGCCAGCAGCTTAGTGTCTAGCGGCACAGATACGCAGTATTTT. Its translation: CASSLVSSGTDTQYF.

This clonotype was seen a handful of times. The J gene is TRBJ2-2, the V gene TRBV12-3 or TRBV12-4; TRBD2 might be the D (7 bases). The length of the CDR3 is 15 residues. V lost 3 bases to trimming and J lost 4 bases, with 12 bases between them. CDR3 region: CASSLGRGLTGELFF. DNA of the CDR3: TGTGCCAGCAGTTTGGGGCGGGGGCTCACCGGGGAGCTGTTTTTT.

The CDR3, as DNA: TGTGCCAGCCGGGACCTGCATGAGCAGTTCTTC. Translating it yields CASRDLHEQFF. The rearrangement uses TRBV27 and TRBJ2-1; D might be TRBD1 or TRBD2, each matching 5 bases. CDR3 length: 11 amino acids. V lost 8 bases and J 8 bases, leaving 10 bases between the germline ends. Germline V CDR1 and CDR2: MNHEY, SMNVEV (reference sequence).

This clonotype was recorded at least ten times. This chain connects TRBV18 to TRBJ2-3, with 8 bases lining up with TRBD2. The CDR3 length is 17 residues. Germline values: CDR1 KGHSH, CDR2 LQKENI. J lost 4 bases, V lost 2 bases, and 11 bases had no gene match. CDR3 sequence reads: CASSPRIQRGNPDTQYF. The CDR3 DNA is TGTGCCAGCTCACCAAGGATCCAGCGGGGGAACCCAGATACGCAGTATTTT.

In its sample, this clonotype was seen many times. The chain is built from TRBV11-2 and TRBJ2-3, with a weak D call TRBD2 (5 bases). Looked up from germline, CDR1 is SGHAT and CDR2 is FQNNGV. Trimming removed 2 bases at V and 2 bases at J, with 14 bases between. The CDR3 runs 16 residues. CDR3 sequence: CASSLRARGNTDTQYF. In DNA, the CDR3 is TGTGCCAGCAGCTTAAGGGCGCGAGGGAACACAGATACGCAGTATTTT. The complete variable domain, with remaining parts taken from reference TRBV11-2 and TRBJ2-3, reads EAGVAQSPRYKIIEKRQSVAFWCNPISGHATLYWYQQILGQGPKLLIQFQNNGVVDDSQLPKDRFSAERLKGVDSTLKIQPAKLEDSAVYLCASSLRARGNTDTQYFGPGTRLTVL.

In this sample, this clonotype turned up many times. The chain is built from TRBV6-5 and TRBJ1-6, with 8 nucleotides matching TRBD1. Germline V gene sequence: CDR1 MNHEY, CDR2 SVGAGI. J gave up 9 bases and V 6 bases, and 7 bases lay outside the gene matches. The CDR3 loop spans 14 amino acids. CDR3 sequence (DNA): TGTGCCAGCAGGGACAGGACAGGGACTTCACCCCTCCACTTT. It codes for CASRDRTGTSPLHF.

The chain carries TRBV4-3 and TRBJ2-7, with D hard to call. The CDR3 is made up of 13 amino acids. Trimming left V 4 bases short and J 5 bases short, with 12 bases between. The germline gives CDR1 LGHNA, CDR2 YSLEER. Written as DNA, the CDR3 is TGCGCCAGCAGCCCAAAGCCCGCTGACGAGCAGTACTTC. It translates to CASSPKPADEQYF.

V usage is TRBV20-1 and J usage is TRBJ1-2; D is ambiguous. V lost 6 bases to trimming and J lost 10 bases, with 15 bases between them. This CDR3 is 11 amino acids long. CDR1 and CDR2 (germline): DFQATT, SNEGSKA (reference sequence). The CDR3 sequence is CSARPGIIYTF. In DNA form, the CDR3 reads TGCAGTGCCCGGCCGGGGATAATCTACACCTTC.

The chain couples TRBV12-3 or TRBV12-4 to TRBJ1-1; D ambiguous. V lost 2 bases and J lost 6, with 13 bases in between. This CDR3 is 14 amino acids long. The CDR3 reads CASSLNTRNAEAFF. The CDR3 DNA sequence: TGTGCCAGCAGTTTAAATACAAGAAACGCTGAAGCTTTCTTT.

This clonotype has more than one count but fewer than ten. The gene calls are TRBV20-1 and TRBJ1-5, with no clear D. The CDR3 runs 12 residues. The V and J ends lost 3 bases and 7 bases respectively, with 10 bases between them. Germline V gene lookup returns CDR1 DFQATT and CDR2 SNEGSKA (reference sequence). The CDR3 DNA follows: TGCAGTGCTAGTCCGATTCACCAGCCCCAGCATTTT. Its translation is CSASPIHQPQHF.

The chain joins TRBV7-2 to TRBJ1-2, with TRBD1 as a possible D gene (6 bases). From germline, CDR1 is SGHTA and CDR2 FQGNSA. The CDR3 is made up of 15 amino acids. The ends were cut back, 4 bases at V and 4 bases at J, with 16 bases in the middle. This chain's CDR3 is CASSSRTAPGYGYTF. The CDR3 DNA is TGTGCCAGCAGCTCCAGGACAGCACCCGGCTATGGCTACACCTTC.

The V gene is TRBV12-3 or TRBV12-4, the J gene TRBJ2-1; D unclear. CDR3 size: 13 residues. V lost 8 bases, J lost 3 bases, and 11 bases lay in between. The DNA of the CDR3 is TGTGCCAGCGCAAACCTCGGCTACAATGAGCAGTTCTTC. Its protein is CASANLGYNEQFF.